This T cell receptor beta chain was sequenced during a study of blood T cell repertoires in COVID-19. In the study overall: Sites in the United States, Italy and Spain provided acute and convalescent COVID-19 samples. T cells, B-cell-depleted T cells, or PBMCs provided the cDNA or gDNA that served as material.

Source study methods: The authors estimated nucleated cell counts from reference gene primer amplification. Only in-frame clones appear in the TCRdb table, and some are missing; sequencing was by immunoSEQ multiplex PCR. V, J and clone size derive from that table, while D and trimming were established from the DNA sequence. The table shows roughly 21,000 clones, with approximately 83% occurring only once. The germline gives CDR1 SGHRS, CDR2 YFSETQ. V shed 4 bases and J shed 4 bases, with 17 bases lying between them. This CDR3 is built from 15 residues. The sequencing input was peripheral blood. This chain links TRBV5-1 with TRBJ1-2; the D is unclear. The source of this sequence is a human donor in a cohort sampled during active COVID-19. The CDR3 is CASSPDGGPSYGYTF. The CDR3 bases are TGCGCCAGCAGCCCCGATGGAGGGCCGTCCTATGGCTACACCTTC.